This entry is about one T cell receptor (beta chain). The antigen this receptor binds is unknown. No base qualities exist here, and no much larger clone lies one base off it. The data originate from a study of patients and donors after allogeneic stem cell transplantation (dated by TCRdb to the early 2020s). V and J lose 0 bases and 4 bases, and a span of 5 bases separates them. The CDR3 numbers 12 residues from cysteine through phenylalanine. Only the CDR3 part of the read is kept: 36 bases, read in frame from the first base. CDR1 and CDR2 were assigned from the germline V gene (reference sequence) as GTSNPN and SVGIG. Libraries were prepared through RT-PCR. Sequenced using a NextSeq 550. TCRdb cleaned the public reads at Q25 with fastp, built clones with MiXCR and kept in-frame beta chains. Duplicate CDR3 protein sequences are folded into a single record with the most common DNA and genes. In this sample the table shows some 880,000 distinct CDR3 sequences, roughly 18% of which occur a single time. Approximately 5.9% of the sample lies in the top ten.

This clonotype was sampled from a human donor who was either an allogeneic HSCT recipient or a stem cell or donor lymphocyte infusion donor (not recorded which). It is not recorded whose cells these are; they may come from a transplant donor. The chain joins TRBV30 to TRBJ2-3, with an unclear D gene assignment. The sample consisted of blood, either unsorted or a sorted T cell fraction (not recorded which). The sequenced DNA: TGTGCCTGGAGTGTTAAAGCAGATACGCAGTATTTT. It translates as CAWSVKADTQYF.